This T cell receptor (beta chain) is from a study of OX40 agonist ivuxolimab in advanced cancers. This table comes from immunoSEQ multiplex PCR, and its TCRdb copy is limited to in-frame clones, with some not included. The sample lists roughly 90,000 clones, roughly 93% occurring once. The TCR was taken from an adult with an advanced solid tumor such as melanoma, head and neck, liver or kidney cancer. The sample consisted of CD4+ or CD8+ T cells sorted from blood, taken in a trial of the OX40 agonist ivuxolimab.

The CDR3, as DNA: TGTGCCATCAGTGAGTCGATACCGGGGGTAACAGATACGCAGTATTTT. This translates into CAISESIPGVTDTQYF. The V and J genes are TRBV10-3 and TRBJ2-3; D may be TRBD2 (6 bases). CDR1 is ENHRY and CDR2 is SYGVKD in the germline V gene. Deletions cut 0 bases from V and 3 bases from J, with 13 bases between. CDR3 length: 16 amino acids.